The clone carrying this T cell receptor (beta chain) was recorded at least ten times. What it recognizes is unknown. This specimen comes from a study of T cells in Graves' hyperthyroidism and ophthalmopathy. Germline-derived CDR1 and CDR2 are SGHTA and FQGNSA. The CDR3 consists of 18 residues. The V end lost 2 bases, the J end lost 0 bases, and 17 bases lay between the germline ends. Study-wide results and caveats: Model output signaled ophthalmopathy a median 6.5 months ahead of onset. The blood repertoire included most of the expanded thyroid clonotypes above 0.001.

Ophthalmopathy cases met thresholds of Clinical Activity Score at least 3, NOSPECS grade at least 4 and duration under 3 months. The diagnoses drew upon clinical symptoms, serum thyroxine and TRAb, thyroid ultrasound and orbital computed tomography. TCR beta CDR3 regions were amplified from RNA. First-round RT-PCR of the TCR CDR3 relied on the HTBI primer set. TCRdb analysed the multiplex PCR reads with MiXCR anew, one entry per CDR3 protein. This sample has about 640,000 distinct CDR3 sequences, with 20% found just once. This TCR derives from a man aged 25-45 years with Graves' ophthalmopathy. This rearrangement joins TRBV7-2 to TRBJ2-1; a weak D match, TRBD2 (6 bases). The specimen was blood. The CDR3, as DNA: TGTGCCAGCAGCTTATTCTCGGGCGGAGGGAGCTCCTACAATGAGCAGTTCTTC. It encodes CASSLFSGGGSSYNEQFF.